This T cell receptor beta chain stems from a study of T cells in Graves' hyperthyroidism and ophthalmopathy. This clonotype has a count of ten or more. Its matching antigen is unknown. General observations from the study: Before onset, ophthalmopathy was predicted by the model a median around 6 months earlier.

RNA transcripts gave rise to amplified TCR beta CDR3 regions. Using the HTBI primer set, a first-round RT-PCR was run on the TCR CDR3. TCRdb analysed the multiplex PCR reads with MiXCR anew, one entry per CDR3 protein. Among a few hundred thousand distinct CDR3 sequences listed, 15% to 20% were seen once. Germline values: CDR1 SEHNR, CDR2 FQNEAQ (reference sequence). With 6 bases removed from V and 4 bases from J, the gap between germline ends came to 8 bases. The CDR3 is 12 amino acids. The TCR sequence derives from a man aged 40-49 years with Graves' hyperthyroidism. The sequencing input was blood. The rearrangement links TRBV7-9 to TRBJ2-3; possible D gene TRBD1, 6 bases. For the CDR3, the DNA is TGTGCCAGCAGACAGGGTTCAGATACGCAGTATTTT. Residues: CASRQGSDTQYF.